What follows describes a single T cell receptor (beta chain). This specimen comes from a study of blood T cell repertoires in COVID-19. The assay was immunoSEQ multiplex PCR, and TCRdb's table has in-frame clones only and misses some. The table records 390,000 or so clones, around nine tenths of them present only once. CDR1 LNHDA and CDR2 SQIVND come from the germline V gene (reference sequence). Deletions cut 6 bases from V and 4 bases from J, with 18 bases between. This CDR3 contains 15 residues. The chain combines TRBV19 with TRBJ1-2; D unclear. The sequenced material came from PBMCs or T cells enriched from blood (not recorded which). This clonotype was obtained from a woman aged 45 to 65 who had recovered from COVID-19. Written as DNA, the CDR3 is TGTGCCAGTAGCTTGAGCGGATCCCCAGTCTATGGCTACACCTTC. This translates into CASSLSGSPVYGYTF.